These 24 T cell receptor beta chains were all obtained from the same sample, sequenced in a study of blood T cells in healthy people across ages. The use of a sample-barcoded 5' primer and a J-beta primer mix characterized a second PCR of about 7 to 12 cycles. TCRdb recomputed calls from the 5' RACE reads with MiXCR, one row per CDR3 protein. The repertoire includes 1.8 million or so distinct CDR3 sequences, about two fifths of them detected once, and about 21% sits in the top ten. The sample taken for sequencing was blood. Receptors originate from a human donor in good health.

This clonotype was picked up a small number of times. The rearrangement uses TRBV29-1 and TRBJ2-7, with 7 bases identical to TRBD2. V was pared by 5 bases and J by 3 bases, with 13 bases of the junction left unmatched. Germline CDR1 and CDR2: SQVTM and ANQGSEA. The CDR3 covers 15 residues. This CDR3 reads CSVKFGGEIGYEQYF. In DNA, the CDR3 is TGCAGCGTTAAGTTTGGGGGGGAGATTGGCTACGAGCAGTACTTC.

In its sample, this clonotype was seen once. The chain recombines TRBV15 with TRBJ2-5, with a possible D match to TRBD2 (6 bases). The CDR3 contains 16 residues. Trimming took off 1 base at V and 4 bases at J, with 16 bases between the two ends. Germline V gene data show CDR1 as LNHNV and CDR2 as YYDKDF (reference sequence). The CDR3 nucleotides read TGTGCCACCAGCAGAGTGGAGGGACGGCATAGAGAGACCCAGTACTTC. This codes for CATSRVEGRHRETQYF.

This clonotype has just a few counts. A read error may account for a junction end that differs from germline. The V call is TRBV7-9, the J call TRBJ1-2; D uncertain. Germline values: CDR1 SEHNR, CDR2 FQNEAQ (reference sequence). The CDR3 consists of 13 residues. This chain's CDR3 is CSSSPSKGYGYTF. The CDR3 DNA follows: TGTTCCAGCAGCCCCAGCAAGGGCTATGGCTACACCTTC.

The V call is TRBV4-1, the J call TRBJ2-5; 7 nucleotides align to TRBD1. The J call may not be correct, given that the DNA end is closer to TRBJ2-7. Per the germline V gene, CDR1 is MGHRA and CDR2 is YSYEKL. CDR3 length equals 15 residues. The CDR3 loop reads CASSPSGTAAYEQYF. The CDR3 nucleotides read TGCGCCAGCAGCCCCTCCGGGACAGCGGCCTACGAGCAGTACTTC.

This clonotype came up a few times. The J gene is TRBJ1-1, the V gene TRBV4-3; D not resolved. Looked up from germline, CDR1 is LGHNA and CDR2 is YSLEER. V was trimmed by 4 bases and J by 7 bases, leaving 10 bases between them. This CDR3 contains 12 residues. CDR3 bases: TGCGCCAGCAGCCGGAACAGCGATGAAGCTTTCTTT. As protein: CASSRNSDEAFF.

The rearrangement links TRBV13 to TRBJ2-7; D not resolved. Trimming removed 4 bases from V and 3 bases from J, with 10 bases in between. The CDR3 contains 13 residues. CDR1 and CDR2 (germline): PRHDT, FYEKMQ (reference sequence). For the CDR3, the DNA is TGTGCCAGCAGCTCTATGAGTAACTACGAGCAGTACTTC. This codes for CASSSMSNYEQYF.

The V call is TRBV10-3, the J call TRBJ2-1; the match to TRBD1 covers 10 bases. The CDR3 runs 15 residues. Germline loops: CDR1 ENHRY, CDR2 SYGVKD. V dropped 3 bases and J dropped 9; count of bases not matched to a gene: 8. DNA of the CDR3: TGTGCCATCAGTGACGGGACAGGGGAATTAGGTGAGCAGTTCTTC. The encoded protein is CAISDGTGELGEQFF.

J is TRBJ1-2 and V is TRBV20-1, with D unclear. V lost 3 bases and J lost 7, with 15 bases in between. CDR1 DFQATT and CDR2 SNEGSKA come from the germline V gene (reference sequence). The CDR3 has 13 amino acids. CDR3 sequence: CSARERTWGGYTF. The CDR3 nucleotides read TGCAGTGCTAGGGAACGGACTTGGGGTGGCTACACCTTC.

This chain uses TRBV7-9 with TRBJ2-5, with D perhaps TRBD1 or TRBD2 (5 bases each). CDR3 length: 15 amino acids. Germline V gene data show CDR1 as SEHNR and CDR2 as FQNEAQ (reference sequence). V lost 5 bases, J lost 4 bases, and 17 bases lay in between. DNA of the CDR3: TGTGCCAGCAGCCGGATTTGGGCCGGGACAGAGACCCAGTACTTC. Translated, it gives CASSRIWAGTETQYF.

CDR3 nucleotide sequence: TGTGCCAGCGACAGAGGAGGGGGAACCTACGAGCAGTACTTC. It encodes CASDRGGGTYEQYF. The rearrangement uses TRBV6-2 or TRBV6-3 and TRBJ2-7; TRBD1 or TRBD2 may be the D gene (6 bases each). This CDR3 region has 14 residues. Deletions cut 8 bases from V and 2 bases from J, with 16 bases between. The germline V gene encodes CDR1 MNHEY and CDR2 SVGEGT.

The chain couples TRBV20-1 to TRBJ2-1, with a possible D match to TRBD2 (6 bases). The CDR3 has 15 amino acids. Between the trimmed V and J ends, which lost 3 bases and 7 bases, there was a span of 19 bases. Germline V CDR1 and CDR2: DFQATT, SNEGSKA (reference sequence). As DNA, the CDR3 is TGCAGTGCTAGGGTGCTACCGGGACTCTTGAATGAGCAGTTCTTC. Translated, it gives CSARVLPGLLNEQFF.

The table lists this clonotype with a few counts. The V and J genes are TRBV20-1 and TRBJ2-3; D might be TRBD1 or TRBD2, each matching 7 bases. V lost 4 bases to trimming and J lost 7 bases, with 15 bases between them. This CDR3 contains 13 residues. Looked up from germline, CDR1 is DFQATT and CDR2 is SNEGSKA (reference sequence). The CDR3 is CSAIRGGENTQYF. In DNA, the CDR3 is TGCAGTGCTATCAGGGGGGGCGAAAATACGCAGTATTTT.

This clonotype was seen only a few times. V is TRBV6-6 and J is TRBJ1-6; no reliable D call. Germline CDR1 MNHNY, CDR2 SVGAGI (reference sequence). Trimming shortened V by 8 bases and J by 6 bases, and 14 bases separated the two germline ends. CDR3 length: 14 residues. CDR3 DNA sequence: TGTGCCAGCGGATTCGGGGATGGTAATTCACCCCTCCACTTT. It translates to CASGFGDGNSPLHF.

This clonotype was seen only once. The junction departs from the called germline gene at one end, perhaps through a read error. The rearrangement joins TRBV7-9 to TRBJ2-7; 8 bases map to TRBD1. This CDR3 comprises 16 residues. Per the germline V gene, CDR1 is SEHNR and CDR2 is FQNEAQ (reference sequence). Here the CDR3 reads CANSSIATGAPYEQYF. The CDR3, as DNA: TGTGCCAACAGCTCTATAGCGACAGGGGCTCCCTACGAGCAGTACTTC.

This clonotype occurred a few times. The J gene is TRBJ2-1, the V gene TRBV11-2, with 9 bases aligning to TRBD1. Germline V gene data show CDR1 as SGHAT and CDR2 as FQNNGV. V lost 4 bases, J lost 5 bases, and 0 bases stayed unmatched. This CDR3 region has 13 residues. CDR3 in DNA: TGTGCCAGCAGCTGGGACAGGGACAATGAGCAGTTCTTC. Its protein product is CASSWDRDNEQFF.

In its sample, this clonotype was seen many times. V is TRBV4-1 and J is TRBJ2-7; 8 nucleotides match TRBD1. The germline gives CDR1 MGHRA, CDR2 YSYEKL. The CDR3 has 15 amino acids. V lost 1 base to trimming and J lost 5 bases; unmatched junction nucleotides: 7. This CDR3 is CASSQVQGANNEQYF. For the CDR3, the DNA is TGCGCCAGCAGCCAAGTTCAGGGGGCGAACAACGAGCAGTACTTC.

To note about this clonotype: The junction does not match germline at one end; this may be a read error. The rearrangement uses TRBV12-3 or TRBV12-4 and TRBJ1-1; D gene unclear. This CDR3 contains 12 residues. CDR3: CASSLMNTDAFF. CDR3 DNA: TGTGCCAGCAGTTTAATGAACACTGATGCTTTCTTT.

The V gene is TRBV7-3, the J gene TRBJ2-1; D remains unclear. The last part of the DNA fits TRBJ2-7 better; the J call may be wrong. Germline CDR1 reads SGHTA; CDR2 reads FQGTGA. The CDR3 sequence is 16 residues long. The CDR3 nucleotides are TGTGCCAGCAGCCCCTTCCCACTGTGCTCCTACAATGAGCAGTACTTC. It is translated as CASSPFPLCSYNEQYF.

The V gene is TRBV14, the J gene TRBJ1-2; 7 bases match TRBD1. Per the germline V gene, CDR1 is SGHDN and CDR2 is FVKESK. The CDR3 length is 15 residues. J was trimmed by 1 base and V by 7 bases; bases with no gene match: 9. The CDR3 is CASNQNRGFNYGYTF. The CDR3 region has the DNA TGTGCCAGCAACCAGAACAGGGGATTTAACTATGGCTACACCTTC.

The chain is built from TRBV20-1 and TRBJ2-7; D is possibly TRBD1 (6 bases). Germline CDR1 DFQATT, CDR2 SNEGSKA (reference sequence). The CDR3 totals 15 residues. Deletions cut 6 bases from V and 0 bases from J, with 18 bases between. The CDR3 bases are TGCAGTGCCCACCCCTTTGCAGGGGTCTCCTACGAGCAGTACTTC. Amino acids: CSAHPFAGVSYEQYF.

This clonotype came up many times. The chain combines TRBV27 with TRBJ2-7, with D perhaps being TRBD1 or TRBD2 (5 bases each). The germline gives CDR1 MNHEY, CDR2 SMNVEV (reference sequence). This CDR3 has 12 residues. V shed 2 bases and J shed 5 bases, with 7 bases lying between them. The CDR3 DNA sequence: TGTGCCAGCAGTTTACAGGGACACGAGCAGTACTTC. Protein: CASSLQGHEQYF.

This chain links TRBV12-3 or TRBV12-4 with TRBJ2-5; tentatively, D is TRBD2 (7 bases). This CDR3 is built from 17 residues. V lost 6 bases and J lost 6, with 26 bases in between. The CDR3 reads CASRGSDGGPIGQTQYF. Written as DNA, the CDR3 is TGTGCCAGCAGAGGATCCGACGGGGGGCCTATAGGCCAGACCCAGTACTTC.

This clonotype was detected only a few times. The rearrangement links TRBV5-6 to TRBJ2-1, with a tentative D call TRBD1 (6 bases). The V end was cut by 1 base, the J end by 4 bases, with 15 bases between. Germline CDR1 is SGHDT and CDR2 is YYEEEE. The CDR3 sequence is 16 residues long. CDR3 region: CASSLFQGTTYNEQFF. CDR3 sequence (DNA): TGTGCCAGCAGCTTGTTTCAGGGGACGACATACAATGAGCAGTTCTTC.

In its sample, this clonotype was seen a few times. This sequence joins TRBV5-1 and TRBJ2-5; 8 nucleotides match TRBD2. The CDR3 length is 15 residues. The germline V gene has CDR1 SGHRS and CDR2 YFSETQ. Trimming at V came to 2 bases and at J to 5 bases, leaving 8 bases not matched to a gene. CDR3 sequence (DNA): TGCGCCAGCAGCTTATTCAGCGGGGGAGGTGAGACCCAGTACTTC. It specifies CASSLFSGGGETQYF.